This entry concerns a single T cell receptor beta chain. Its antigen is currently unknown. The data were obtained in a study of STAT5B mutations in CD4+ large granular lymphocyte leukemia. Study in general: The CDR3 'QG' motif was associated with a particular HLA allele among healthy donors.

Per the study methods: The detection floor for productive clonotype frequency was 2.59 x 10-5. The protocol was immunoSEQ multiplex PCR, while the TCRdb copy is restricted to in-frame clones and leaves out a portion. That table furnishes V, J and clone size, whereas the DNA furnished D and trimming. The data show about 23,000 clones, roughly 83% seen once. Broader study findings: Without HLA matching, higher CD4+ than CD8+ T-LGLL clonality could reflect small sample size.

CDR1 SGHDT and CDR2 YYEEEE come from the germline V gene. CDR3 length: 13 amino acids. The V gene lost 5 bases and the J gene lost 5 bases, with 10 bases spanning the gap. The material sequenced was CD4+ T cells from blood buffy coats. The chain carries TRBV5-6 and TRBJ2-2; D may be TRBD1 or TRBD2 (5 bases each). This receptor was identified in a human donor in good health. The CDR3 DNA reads TGTGCCAGCAGGGGGCGGAGGACCGGGGAGCTGTTTTTT. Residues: CASRGRRTGELFF.